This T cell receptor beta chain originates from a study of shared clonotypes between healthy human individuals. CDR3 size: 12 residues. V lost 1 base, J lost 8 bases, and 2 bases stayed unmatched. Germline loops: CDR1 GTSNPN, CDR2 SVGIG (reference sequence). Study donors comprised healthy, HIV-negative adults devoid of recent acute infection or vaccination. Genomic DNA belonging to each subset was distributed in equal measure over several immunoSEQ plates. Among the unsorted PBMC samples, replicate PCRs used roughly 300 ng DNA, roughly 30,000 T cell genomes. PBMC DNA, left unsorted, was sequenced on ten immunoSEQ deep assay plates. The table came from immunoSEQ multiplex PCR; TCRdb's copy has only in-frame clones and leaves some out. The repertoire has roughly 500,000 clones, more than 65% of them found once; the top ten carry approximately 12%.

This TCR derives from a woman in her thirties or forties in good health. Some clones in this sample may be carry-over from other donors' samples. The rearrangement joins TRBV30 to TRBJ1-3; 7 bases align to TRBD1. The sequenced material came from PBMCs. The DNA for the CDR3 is TGTGCCTGGAGTGATCAGGGGGACACCATATATTTT. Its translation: CAWSDQGDTIYF.